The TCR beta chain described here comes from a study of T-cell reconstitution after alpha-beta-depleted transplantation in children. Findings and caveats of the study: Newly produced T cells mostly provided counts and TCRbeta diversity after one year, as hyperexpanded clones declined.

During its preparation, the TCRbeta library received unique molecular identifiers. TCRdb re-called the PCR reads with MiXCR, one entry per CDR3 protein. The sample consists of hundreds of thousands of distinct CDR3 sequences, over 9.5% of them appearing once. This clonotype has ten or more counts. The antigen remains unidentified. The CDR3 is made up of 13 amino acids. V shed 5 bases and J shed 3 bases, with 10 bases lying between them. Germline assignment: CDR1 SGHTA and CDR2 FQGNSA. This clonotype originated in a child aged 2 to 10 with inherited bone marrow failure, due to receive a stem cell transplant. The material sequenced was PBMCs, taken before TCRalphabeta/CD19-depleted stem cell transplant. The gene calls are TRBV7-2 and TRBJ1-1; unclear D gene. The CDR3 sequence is CASSTDGHTEAFF. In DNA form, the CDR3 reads TGTGCCAGCAGCACGGATGGTCACACTGAAGCTTTCTTT.